Sequencing of this T cell receptor beta chain was carried out in a study of cytomegalovirus exposure and HLA in healthy donors. Overall study: Across a few hundred genotyped donors, roughly 85% landed in the Caucasian-associated ancestry cluster. General observations from the study: In vitro work confirmed that three CMV-associated chains recognize CMV antigens. Several V segments, TRBV6-2 and TRBV6-3 among them, could not be told apart and were dropped.

About this clone: As yet, its antigen is unknown.

PCR used 60 Vbeta primers and 13 Jbeta primers. Original handling: In a later analysis, around 87 million unique TCR beta chains included roughly 11 million shared by two or more donors. Assay: immunoSEQ multiplex PCR; the TCRdb copy retains only in-frame clones and omits some. V and J calls and clone size come straight from that table; D and trimming were deduced from the DNA. The sample has 150,000 to 200,000 clones; less than 90% are singletons. J was trimmed by 5 bases and V by 0 bases; bases with no gene match: 5. The CDR3 runs to 18 residues. Germline-derived CDR1 and CDR2 are SGDLS and YYNGEE. The genes are TRBV9 and TRBJ2-2; 15 nucleotides line up with TRBD2. The receptor's source is a man aged 18 to 29 in good health and CMV-seronegative. The material sequenced was PBMCs. Here the CDR3 reads CASSVAGLAGGGTGELFF. The CDR3 bases are TGTGCCAGCAGCGTAGCGGGACTAGCGGGAGGTGGAACCGGGGAGCTGTTTTTT.